This TCR beta chain was retrieved from a study of CD4 T cells in relation to SARS-CoV-2 and coronaviruses. For the study at large: TCR beta CDR3s were sequenced after roughly nine-day antigen culture of PBMCs.

Clones were read by immunoSEQ multiplex PCR, and TCRdb kept only the in-frame ones, dropping some. Of about 19,000 clones detected, 77% appear once; the ten largest clones hold more than 20%. The CDR3 contains 12 residues. Germline V CDR1 and CDR2: SGHNT, YENEEA. V lost 3 bases and J lost 5, with 5 bases in between. The unexposed donors gave CD4+ T cells in about 2011-2018, prior to COVID-19. Isolation of CD4+ T cells took place after less than 13 days in culture. As cell numbers allowed, unexposed-donor CD4+ T cells faced SARS-CoV-2 S/N and four cold-coronavirus spikes. Overall study results and limits: Monoreactive clones expanded significantly more to SARS-CoV-2 than crossreactive clones did.

Concerning this clone itself: What it binds is not known.

The sample consisted of CD4+ T cells from PBMCs, cultured in vitro. The sequence came from a human donor in good health. The chain recombines TRBV11-3 with TRBJ2-1; D gene ambiguous. The DNA for the CDR3 is TGTGCCAGCAGCTTCACCGACAATGAGCAGTTCTTC. Encoded protein: CASSFTDNEQFF.